Below, 28 T cell receptor beta chains from the same sample are listed, as sequenced in a study of cytomegalovirus exposure and HLA in healthy donors. Produced via immunoSEQ multiplex PCR; TCRdb's table is partial and in-frame only. The sample holds 150,000 to 200,000 clones, over 85% seen once. The sample comprised PBMCs. These receptor sequences come from a young man in good health and CMV-seropositive.

The DNA of the CDR3 is TGTGCCAGCAGTTTAACTGGGTACACGGGTTACACAGATACGCAGTATTTT. This encodes CASSLTGYTGYTDTQYF. The chain combines TRBV27 with TRBJ2-3; D unresolved. From germline, CDR1 is MNHEY and CDR2 SMNVEV (reference sequence). Trimming stripped 2 bases from V and 2 bases from J, with 17 bases between. This CDR3 comprises 17 residues.

The rearrangement links TRBV9 to TRBJ2-1; the D is unclear. V shed 4 bases and J shed 7 bases, with 15 bases lying between them. The CDR3 is made up of 14 amino acids. Germline V gene lookup returns CDR1 SGDLS and CDR2 YYNGEE. In nucleotides, the CDR3 is TGTGCCAGCAGCCTTCAAGCGACTGGTAATGAGCAGTTCTTC. It is translated as CASSLQATGNEQFF.

This chain links TRBV7-9 with TRBJ2-7, with D tentatively TRBD1 (5 bases). V was cut by 5 bases and J by 2 bases, with 13 bases left in between. The CDR3 extends over 14 amino acids. Germline V gene data show CDR1 as SEHNR and CDR2 as FQNEAQ (reference sequence). CDR3 in amino acids: CASSPSPGPYEQYF. For the CDR3, the DNA is TGTGCCAGCAGCCCCTCGCCAGGGCCCTACGAGCAGTACTTC. Using reference TRBV7-9 and TRBJ2-7 for the parts outside the CDR3, the full variable domain is DTGVSQNPRHKITKRGQNVTFRCDPISEHNRLYWYRQTLGQGPEFLTYFQNEAQLEKSRLLSDRFSAERPKGSFSTLEIQRTEQGDSAMYLCASSPSPGPYEQYFGPGTRLTVT.

The chain combines TRBV6-1 with TRBJ1-3; possibly TRBD1 for D (5 bases). This CDR3 has 15 amino acids. V lost 7 bases and J 0 bases, leaving 13 bases between the germline ends. Germline lookup yields CDR1 MNHNS and CDR2 SASEGT. CDR3 in DNA: TGTGCCAGCATGGGGGGGACGTTCTCTGGAAACACCATATATTTT. Translated: CASMGGTFSGNTIYF.

The chain joins TRBV6-6 to TRBJ2-2; TRBD2 matches at 8 bases. Germline V gene sequence: CDR1 MNHNY, CDR2 SVGAGI (reference sequence). The CDR3 runs 15 residues. Losses at the gene ends were 5 bases for V and 0 bases for J; bases not matched to a gene: 2. The CDR3 here is CASSQTSANTGELFF. The CDR3 region has the DNA TGTGCCAGCAGTCAGACTAGCGCGAACACCGGGGAGCTGTTTTTT.

V and J are TRBV27 and TRBJ1-1; 9 nucleotides align to TRBD1. Trimming took 4 bases from V and 6 from J; bases not matched to a gene: 3. The CDR3 runs 13 residues. The germline gives CDR1 MNHEY, CDR2 SMNVEV (reference sequence). CDR3 protein: CASSSTGGSEAFF. In DNA form, the CDR3 reads TGTGCCAGCAGTTCCACAGGGGGCTCTGAAGCTTTCTTT.

V usage is TRBV2 and J usage is TRBJ2-1, with D perhaps TRBD1 (6 bases). Trimming took 6 bases from V and 2 from J, leaving 17 bases between them. This CDR3 contains 16 residues. Germline V lookup: CDR1 SNHLY, CDR2 FYNNEI. The CDR3 region has the DNA TGTGCCAGCAGGCTACAGGGAGTAGCCCCCTACAATGAGCAGTTCTTC. Its protein product is CASRLQGVAPYNEQFF.

The chain uses TRBV6-1 and TRBJ2-5; TRBD2 agrees at 12 bases. The junction had 0 bases not matched to a gene; V was cut back by 3 bases and J by 1 base. There are 15 residues in the CDR3. Germline CDR1 and CDR2: MNHNS and SASEGT. For the CDR3, the DNA is TGTGCCAGCAGTGAGACTAGCGGGAGCCAAGAGACCCAGTACTTC. The encoded protein is CASSETSGSQETQYF.

This chain uses TRBV27 with TRBJ2-7; the D is unclear. Trimming removed 7 bases at V and 0 bases at J, with 10 bases between. Germline lookup yields CDR1 MNHEY and CDR2 SMNVEV (reference sequence). This CDR3 region has 13 residues. The chain's CDR3 is CASTRHGSYEQYF. In DNA form, the CDR3 reads TGTGCCAGCACCCGACACGGCTCCTACGAGCAGTACTTC.

This chain connects TRBV4-1 to TRBJ2-1; TRBD2 aligns across 7 bases. Germline V gene sequence: CDR1 MGHRA, CDR2 YSYEKL. This CDR3 region has 15 residues. V was clipped by 1 base and J by 13 bases; unmatched bases: 13. This CDR3 reads CASSQGPIVGGFQFF. CDR3 sequence (DNA): TGCGCCAGCAGCCAAGGTCCGATCGTGGGGGGGTTTCAGTTCTTC.

V gene TRBV19 combines with J gene TRBJ2-7; 8 bases are a match to TRBD2. The CDR3 contains 15 residues. The ends lost 3 bases at V and 3 bases at J; junction bases unmatched: 7. The germline gives CDR1 LNHDA, CDR2 SQIVND (reference sequence). CDR3 amino acids: CASSISGGRLYEQYF. Here the CDR3 DNA reads TGTGCCAGTAGTATTTCCGGCGGGAGGCTCTACGAGCAGTACTTC.

The V gene is TRBV6-6, the J gene TRBJ1-5; D not certain. Trimming pared 5 bases from V and 0 bases from J, leaving 8 bases between. This CDR3 is 14 amino acids long. Germline loops: CDR1 MNHNY, CDR2 SVGAGI (reference sequence). The CDR3 nucleotides read TGTGCCAGCAGTGGAGAATATAGCAATCAGCCCCAGCATTTT. Translating it yields CASSGEYSNQPQHF.

The chain carries TRBV4-1 and TRBJ1-3; a possible D gene is TRBD1 (5 bases). CDR3 length: 17 residues. Per the germline V gene, CDR1 is MGHRA and CDR2 is YSYEKL. With 0 bases removed from V and 0 bases from J, the gap between germline ends came to 12 bases. CDR3 amino acids: CASSQDRQPSSGNTIYF. The CDR3 coding sequence is TGCGCCAGCAGCCAAGATAGACAGCCGAGCTCTGGAAACACCATATATTTT.

Turning to this clone: This sample includes further DNA sequences coding for the same CDR3. V and J are TRBV5-8 and TRBJ2-7; 11 nucleotides match TRBD1. The V gene end was trimmed by 4 bases and the J gene end by 2 bases; junction bases not matched to a gene: 2. The CDR3 spans 14 residues. Germline V lookup: CDR1 SGHTS, CDR2 YDEGEE. The CDR3 loop reads CASSRTGGTYEQYF. DNA for the CDR3: TGTGCCAGCAGCCGGACAGGGGGCACCTACGAGCAGTACTTC. The variable domain in full, with the rest retrieved from reference TRBV5-8 and TRBJ2-7, is EAGVTQSPTHLIKTRGQQATLRCSPISGHTSVYWYQQALGLGLQFLLWYDEGEERNRGNFPPRFSGRQFPNYSSELNVNALELEDSALYLCASSRTGGTYEQYFGPGTRLTVT.

The chain recombines TRBV27 with TRBJ1-2; TRBD1 aligns across 7 bases. CDR3 length equals 15 residues. The V gene end was trimmed by 5 bases and the J gene end by 4 bases; junction bases not matched to a gene: 10. Germline V CDR1 and CDR2: MNHEY, SMNVEV (reference sequence). The CDR3: CASSPRGGGTYGYTF. The CDR3 coding sequence is TGTGCCAGCAGTCCCCGTGGAGGGGGCACCTATGGCTACACCTTC.

CDR3 sequence (DNA): TGTGCCAGCAGCTTGGGTACTAGCGGGAGCAATGAGCAGTTCTTC. Its protein is CASSLGTSGSNEQFF. The rearrangement links TRBV7-9 to TRBJ2-1, with TRBD2 matching 11 bases. The trim removed 3 bases at V and 6 bases at J, leaving 4 bases unmatched. CDR3 size: 15 residues. The germline CDR1 and CDR2 sequences are SEHNR and FQNEAQ (reference sequence).

In DNA form, the CDR3 reads TGCGCCAGCAGCTTCCAGGGGAACTACGAGCAGTACTTC. Translation: CASSFQGNYEQYF. This chain links TRBV5-1 with TRBJ2-7, with D possibly TRBD1 on 6 matching bases. CDR3 length: 13 residues. The germline CDR1 and CDR2 sequences are SGHRS and YFSETQ. The germline V and J ends were trimmed by 2 bases and 3 bases, with 9 bases remaining between them.

The chain has TRBV6-5 and TRBJ1-1; the D gene is possibly TRBD1 (6 bases). V gave up 6 bases and J gave up 5 bases, with 10 bases separating them. The CDR3 sequence is 12 residues long. Germline loops: CDR1 MNHEY, CDR2 SVGAGI. CDR3 amino acids: CASRLGTTEAFF. CDR3 sequence (DNA): TGTGCCAGCAGGTTGGGGACAACTGAAGCTTTCTTT.

This chain connects TRBV7-3 to TRBJ1-2, with 8 bases aligning to TRBD1. Trimming took 5 bases from V and 2 from J; bases not matched to a gene: 7. Germline V gives CDR1 SGHTA, CDR2 FQGTGA. CDR3 length: 15 amino acids. CDR3 residues: CASSLGQGGNYGYTF. The CDR3, as DNA: TGTGCCAGCAGCCTAGGACAGGGAGGGAACTATGGCTACACCTTC.

This sequence joins TRBV11-3 and TRBJ2-1; 9 bases are a match to TRBD1. With 5 bases clipped from V and 7 bases from J, the junction kept 6 bases outside the gene matches. The germline CDR1 and CDR2 sequences are SGHNT and YENEEA. This CDR3 has 14 residues. Here the CDR3 DNA reads TGTGCCAGCAGCCAAGGACAGGGGAAGAATGAGCAGTTCTTC. This encodes CASSQGQGKNEQFF. Full variable domain (missing parts from reference TRBV11-3 and TRBJ2-1): EAGVVQSPRYKIIEKKQPVAFWCNPISGHNTLYWYLQNLGQGPELLIRYENEEAVDDSQLPKDRFSAERLKGVDSTLKIQPAELGDSAVYLCASSQGQGKNEQFFGPGTRLTVL.

This clone was picked up a small number of times. This chain uses TRBV15 with TRBJ2-3, with a weak D call TRBD2 (6 bases). In germline, CDR1 is LNHNV, CDR2 YYDKDF (reference sequence). V lost 0 bases and J lost 3, with 10 bases in between. CDR3 length: 15 amino acids. Here the CDR3 DNA reads TGTGCCACCAGCAGAGACGGGAGTGGGACAGATACGCAGTATTTT. It is translated as CATSRDGSGTDTQYF.

The CDR3 here is CASSDDRSGANVLTF. The CDR3, as DNA: TGTGCCAGCAGTGATGACAGGTCTGGGGCCAACGTCCTGACTTTC. This sequence joins TRBV2 and TRBJ2-6, with D perhaps matching TRBD1 (6 bases). Germline V lookup: CDR1 SNHLY, CDR2 FYNNEI. Trimming left V 3 bases short and J 1 base short, with 7 bases between. The CDR3 contains 15 residues.

The rearrangement uses TRBV2 and TRBJ2-1; 7 nucleotides line up with TRBD2. CDR3 length equals 15 residues. Germline CDR1 reads SNHLY; CDR2 reads FYNNEI. Unmatched junction bases numbered 5, after V lost 4 bases and J lost 2 bases. The CDR3 region is CASSVTGGPYNEQFF. In nucleotides, the CDR3 is TGTGCCAGCAGTGTTACGGGAGGACCCTACAATGAGCAGTTCTTC. The full variable domain, in which reference TRBV2 and TRBJ2-1 provide the parts outside the CDR3, is EPEVTQTPSHQVTQMGQEVILRCVPISNHLYFYWYRQILGQKVEFLVSFYNNEISEKSEIFDDQFSVERPDGSNFTLKIRSTKLEDSAMYFCASSVTGGPYNEQFFGPGTRLTVL.

The chain joins TRBV7-9 to TRBJ2-1, with a tentative D call TRBD1 (5 bases). The V and J ends lost 5 bases and 5 bases respectively, with 10 bases between them. The CDR3 runs to 13 residues. Germline-derived CDR1 and CDR2 are SEHNR and FQNEAQ (reference sequence). CDR3 protein: CASSPLGDNEQFF. The CDR3 DNA reads as TGTGCCAGCAGCCCTTTAGGGGACAATGAGCAGTTCTTC.

Here the CDR3 reads CASSWDRSSYEQYF. CDR3 bases: TGTGCCAGCAGTTGGGACAGGTCCTCCTACGAGCAGTACTTC. The chain recombines TRBV6-6 with TRBJ2-7, with 8 bases that match TRBD1. V was pared by 4 bases and J by 0 bases, with 2 bases of the junction left unmatched. The CDR3 loop spans 14 amino acids. Germline values: CDR1 MNHNY, CDR2 SVGAGI (reference sequence).

This chain links TRBV7-9 with TRBJ2-7; the D gene is possibly TRBD2 (6 bases). The V and J ends lost 5 bases and 6 bases respectively, with 14 bases between them. The germline gives CDR1 SEHNR, CDR2 FQNEAQ (reference sequence). This CDR3 has 13 residues. The CDR3, as DNA: TGTGCCAGCAGCCCCCAGACTAGATTCGAGCAGTACTTC. Translated: CASSPQTRFEQYF.

The chain couples TRBV15 to TRBJ2-7, with 8 bases identical to TRBD1. From germline, CDR1 is LNHNV and CDR2 YYDKDF (reference sequence). CDR3 length: 15 residues. J gave up 6 bases and V 4 bases, and 11 bases lay outside the gene matches. The CDR3 reads CATSIARTGTSEQYF. The CDR3 DNA follows: TGTGCCACCAGCATTGCTAGGACAGGGACGAGCGAGCAGTACTTC.

This chain joins TRBV5-1 and TRBJ2-2; unclear D gene. V lost 0 bases, J lost 3 bases, and 9 bases lay in between. The CDR3 contains 15 residues. CDR1 SGHRS and CDR2 YFSETQ come from the germline V gene. This CDR3 reads CASSLGQMDTGELFF. The CDR3 DNA is TGCGCCAGCAGCTTGGGGCAGATGGACACCGGGGAGCTGTTTTTT.